This T cell receptor (beta chain) was identified during a study of cytomegalovirus exposure and HLA in healthy donors. Study background: About 85 million unique TCRs from HLA-typed donors were held in an early release of data. Points from the study as a whole: There were several of the most significant clusters that appeared linked to common viral pathogens in a later analysis. Per a later analysis, HLA-associated TCR beta chains showed more clonal expansion than other, equally common TCR beta chains.

As concerns this clone: As yet, its antigen is unknown. One junction end does not reproduce the germline sequence, and a read error may be involved.

Researchers ran the PCR with 60 Vbeta and 13 Jbeta primers. Only in-frame clones appear in the TCRdb table, and some are missing; sequencing was by immunoSEQ multiplex PCR. The table lists under 200,000 clones, around 87% of them singletons. Sequencing was carried out using PBMCs. The receptor comes from a boy aged 2-15 years in good health and CMV-seronegative.

The CDR3 loop reads CVSSLARRGNTEAFF. The CDR3 nucleotides read TGTGTCAGCAGCTTAGCCCGGAGGGGGAACACTGAAGCTTTCTTT. The chain couples TRBV7-9 to TRBJ1-1, with D possibly being TRBD1 (5 bases). The CDR3 runs to 15 residues. Germline lookup yields CDR1 SEHNR and CDR2 FQNEAQ (reference sequence).